This T cell receptor beta chain is drawn from a study of T cell responses to AZD1222 COVID-19 vaccine. Comments on this clone: What it recognizes is unknown.

The assay was immunoSEQ multiplex PCR, and TCRdb's table has in-frame clones only and misses some. This sample yields under 95,000 clones, of which roughly 90% are seen a single time; 1.3% to 1.5% belongs to the top ten. Germline V gives CDR1 SNHLY, CDR2 FYNNEI. CDR3 length equals 15 residues. V lost 3 bases, J lost 0 bases, and 10 bases lay in between. Whole-study results and caveats: A rise in Spike-specific TCR breadth and depth followed two AZD1222 doses. Spike-wide coverage was observed for vaccine-associated CD4 TCRs, with dominant responses at 160-218 and 743-854. At baseline, seropositivity was found in only six or seven AZD1222 recipients. Reports indicate that nearly half of spike-specific TCRs are directed at unmutated variant regions.

The source material was peripheral blood, sampled 28 days after the second AZD1222 dose. The chain employs TRBV2 and TRBJ2-3, with D hard to call. The receptor's source is an adult who received the AZD1222 COVID-19 vaccine. CDR3 bases: TGTGCCAGCAGTGACTCTAGGGATAGCACAGATACGCAGTATTTT. Translation: CASSDSRDSTDTQYF.